This TCR beta chain was observed in a study of Ad26.COV2.S vaccination and SARS-CoV-2 variants. Treatment given: 19 received Ad26.COV2.S at low or high dose, single or two shots; 5 received placebo; per-sample allocation not given. Following the first vaccine or placebo injection, samples were taken on day 63. Repertoires were generated with immunoSEQ multiplex PCR, while TCRdb's copy carries only in-frame clones and drops some. The table includes roughly 350,000 clones, approximately 86% detected once. CDR3 length equals 14 residues. V lost 6 bases and J 2 bases, leaving 11 bases between the germline ends. From germline, CDR1 is LNHDA and CDR2 SQIVND (reference sequence).

The source was peripheral blood, collected in a trial of Ad26.COV2.S vaccine versus placebo. The sequence derives from a person aged 18 to 65 who received the Ad26.COV2.S COVID-19 vaccine or a placebo. V usage is TRBV19 and J usage is TRBJ2-1, with D possibly TRBD1 on 6 matching bases. DNA of the CDR3: TGTGCCAGTAGAATGAAGGGGGCCTACAATGAGCAGTTCTTC. Protein sequence: CASRMKGAYNEQFF.